Below, one TCR beta chain is given with its context. Its antigen is currently unknown. The trim removed 0 bases at V and 6 bases at J, leaving 2 bases unmatched. Looked up from germline, CDR1 is SGHRS and CDR2 is YFSETQ. The CDR3 consists of 14 residues. This entry belongs to a study of cytomegalovirus exposure and HLA in healthy donors. Whole-study findings and limits: Three chains linked to CMV were shown in vitro to be specific for CMV antigens.

A multiplex PCR was run with 60 Vbeta primers and 13 Jbeta primers. The table came from immunoSEQ multiplex PCR; TCRdb's copy has only in-frame clones and leaves some out. The table records about 190,000 clones, roughly 77% of them present only once. The sequencing sample was made of PBMCs. The sequence came from a woman aged 30 to 39 in good health and CMV-seropositive. This chain links TRBV5-1 with TRBJ1-1; 10 bases are shared with TRBD1. The CDR3 sequence: CASSLEDRGAEAFF. The CDR3 bases are TGCGCCAGCAGCTTGGAGGACAGGGGGGCTGAAGCTTTCTTT.